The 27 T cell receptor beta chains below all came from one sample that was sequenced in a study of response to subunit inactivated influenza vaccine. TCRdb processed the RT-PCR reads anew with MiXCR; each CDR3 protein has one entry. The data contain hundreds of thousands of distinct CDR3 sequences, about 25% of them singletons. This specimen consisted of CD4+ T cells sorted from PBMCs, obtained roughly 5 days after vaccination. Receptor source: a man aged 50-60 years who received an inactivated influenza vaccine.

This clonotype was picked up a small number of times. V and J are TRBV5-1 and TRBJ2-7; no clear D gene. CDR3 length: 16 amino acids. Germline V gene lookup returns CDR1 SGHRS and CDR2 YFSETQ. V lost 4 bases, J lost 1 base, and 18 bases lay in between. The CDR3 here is CASSPTLAINSYEQYF. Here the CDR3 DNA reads TGCGCCAGCAGCCCGACGTTGGCCATAAATTCCTACGAGCAGTACTTC.

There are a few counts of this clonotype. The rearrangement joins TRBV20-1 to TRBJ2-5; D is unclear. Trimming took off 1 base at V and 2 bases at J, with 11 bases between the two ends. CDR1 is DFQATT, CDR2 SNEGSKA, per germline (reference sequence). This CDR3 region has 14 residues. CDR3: CSARGFQAQETQYF. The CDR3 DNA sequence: TGCAGTGCTAGAGGCTTCCAGGCACAAGAGACCCAGTACTTC.

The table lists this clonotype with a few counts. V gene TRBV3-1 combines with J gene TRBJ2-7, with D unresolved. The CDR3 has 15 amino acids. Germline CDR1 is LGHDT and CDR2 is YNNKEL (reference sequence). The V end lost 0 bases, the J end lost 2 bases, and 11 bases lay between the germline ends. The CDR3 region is CASSQDPKSTYEQYF. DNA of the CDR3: TGTGCCAGCAGCCAAGATCCGAAGTCAACCTACGAGCAGTACTTC.

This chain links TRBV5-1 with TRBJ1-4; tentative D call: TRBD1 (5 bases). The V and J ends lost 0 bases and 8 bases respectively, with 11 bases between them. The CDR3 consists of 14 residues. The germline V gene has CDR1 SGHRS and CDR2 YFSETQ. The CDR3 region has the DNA TGCGCCAGCAGCTTGGAACGCAGGGACGAAAAACTGTTTTTT. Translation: CASSLERRDEKLFF.

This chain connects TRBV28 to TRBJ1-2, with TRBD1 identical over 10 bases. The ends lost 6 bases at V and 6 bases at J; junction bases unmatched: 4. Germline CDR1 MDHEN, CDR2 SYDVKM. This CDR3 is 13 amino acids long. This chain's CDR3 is CASRTGGADGYTF. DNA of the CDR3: TGTGCCAGCAGGACAGGGGGCGCGGATGGCTACACCTTC.

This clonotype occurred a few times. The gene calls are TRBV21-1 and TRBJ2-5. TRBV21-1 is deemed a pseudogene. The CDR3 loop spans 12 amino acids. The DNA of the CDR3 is TGTGCCAGCAGCAAAGGAGAAGAGACCCAGTACTTC. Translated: CASSKGEETQYF.

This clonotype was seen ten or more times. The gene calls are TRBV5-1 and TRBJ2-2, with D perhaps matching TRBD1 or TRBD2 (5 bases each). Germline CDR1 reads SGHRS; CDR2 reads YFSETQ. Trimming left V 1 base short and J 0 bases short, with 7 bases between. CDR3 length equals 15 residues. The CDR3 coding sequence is TGCGCCAGCAGCTTGCAGGGACCGAACACCGGGGAGCTGTTTTTT. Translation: CASSLQGPNTGELFF.

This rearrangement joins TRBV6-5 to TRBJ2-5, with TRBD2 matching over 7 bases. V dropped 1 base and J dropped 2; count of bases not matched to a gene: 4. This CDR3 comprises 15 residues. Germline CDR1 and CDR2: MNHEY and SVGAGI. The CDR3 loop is CASSYLAGDQETQYF. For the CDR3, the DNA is TGTGCCAGCAGTTACTTGGCGGGGGATCAAGAGACCCAGTACTTC.

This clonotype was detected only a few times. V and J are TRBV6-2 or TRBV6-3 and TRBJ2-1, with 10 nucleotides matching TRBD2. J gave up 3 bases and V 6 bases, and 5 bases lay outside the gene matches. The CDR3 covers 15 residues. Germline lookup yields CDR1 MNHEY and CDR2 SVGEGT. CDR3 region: CASSDGTSDYNEQFF. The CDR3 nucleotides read TGTGCCAGCAGCGACGGGACTAGCGACTACAATGAGCAGTTCTTC.

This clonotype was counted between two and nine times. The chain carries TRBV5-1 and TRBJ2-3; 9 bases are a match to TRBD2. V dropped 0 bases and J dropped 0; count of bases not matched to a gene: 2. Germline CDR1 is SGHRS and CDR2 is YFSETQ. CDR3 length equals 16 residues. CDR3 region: CASSLALAGSTDTQYF. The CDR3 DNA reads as TGCGCCAGCAGCTTGGCGCTAGCGGGAAGCACAGATACGCAGTATTTT.

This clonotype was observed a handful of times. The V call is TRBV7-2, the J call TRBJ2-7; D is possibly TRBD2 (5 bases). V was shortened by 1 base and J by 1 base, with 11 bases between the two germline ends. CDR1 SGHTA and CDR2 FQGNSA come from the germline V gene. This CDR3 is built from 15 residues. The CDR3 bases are TGTGCCAGCAGCTTAGTTCGAGGGCGGTCCTACGAGCAGTACTTC. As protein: CASSLVRGRSYEQYF. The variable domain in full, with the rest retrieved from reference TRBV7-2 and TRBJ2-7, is GAGVSQSPSNKVTEKGKDVELRCDPISGHTALYWYRQSLGQGLEFLIYFQGNSAPDKSGLPSDRFSAERTGGSVSTLTIQRTQQEDSAVYLCASSLVRGRSYEQYFGPGTRLTVT.

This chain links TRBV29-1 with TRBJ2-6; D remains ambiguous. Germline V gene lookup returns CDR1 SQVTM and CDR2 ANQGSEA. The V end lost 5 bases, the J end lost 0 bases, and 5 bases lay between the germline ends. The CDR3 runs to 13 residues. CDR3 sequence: CSVRSSGANVLTF. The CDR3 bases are TGCAGCGTTCGTAGCTCTGGGGCCAACGTCCTGACTTTC. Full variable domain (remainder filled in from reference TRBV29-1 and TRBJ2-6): SAVISQKPSRDICQRGTSLTIQCQVDSQVTMMFWYRQQPGQSLTLIATANQGSEATYESGFVIDKFPISRPNLTFSTLTVSNMSPEDSSIYLCSVRSSGANVLTFGAGSRLTVL.

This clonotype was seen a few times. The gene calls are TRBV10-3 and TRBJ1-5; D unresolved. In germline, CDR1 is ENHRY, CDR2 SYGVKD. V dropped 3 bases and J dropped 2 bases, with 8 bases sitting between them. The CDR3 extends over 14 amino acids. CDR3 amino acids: CAISDMLGNQPQHF. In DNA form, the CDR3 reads TGTGCCATCAGTGACATGTTGGGCAATCAGCCCCAGCATTTT.

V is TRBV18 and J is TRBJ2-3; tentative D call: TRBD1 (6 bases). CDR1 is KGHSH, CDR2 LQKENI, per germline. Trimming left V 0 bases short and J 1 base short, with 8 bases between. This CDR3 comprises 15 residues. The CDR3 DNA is TGTGCCAGCTCACCACCCAGGGGACGCACAGATACGCAGTATTTT. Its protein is CASSPPRGRTDTQYF.

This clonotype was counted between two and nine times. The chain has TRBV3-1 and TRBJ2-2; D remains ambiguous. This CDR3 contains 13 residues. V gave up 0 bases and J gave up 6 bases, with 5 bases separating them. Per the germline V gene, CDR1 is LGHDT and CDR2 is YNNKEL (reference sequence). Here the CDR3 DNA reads TGTGCCAGCAGCCAAGATTTTCCCGGGGAGCTGTTTTTT. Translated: CASSQDFPGELFF.

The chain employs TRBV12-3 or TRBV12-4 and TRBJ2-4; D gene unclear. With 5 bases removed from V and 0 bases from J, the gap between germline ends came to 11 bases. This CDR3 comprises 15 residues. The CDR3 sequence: CASSLERIAKNIQYF. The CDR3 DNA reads TGTGCCAGCAGTCTGGAAAGAATAGCCAAAAACATTCAGTACTTC.

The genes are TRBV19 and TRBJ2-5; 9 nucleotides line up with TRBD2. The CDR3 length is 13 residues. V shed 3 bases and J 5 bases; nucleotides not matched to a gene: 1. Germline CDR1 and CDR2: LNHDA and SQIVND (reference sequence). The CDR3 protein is CASSIGTSETQYF. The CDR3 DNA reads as TGTGCCAGTAGTATTGGGACTAGCGAGACCCAGTACTTC.

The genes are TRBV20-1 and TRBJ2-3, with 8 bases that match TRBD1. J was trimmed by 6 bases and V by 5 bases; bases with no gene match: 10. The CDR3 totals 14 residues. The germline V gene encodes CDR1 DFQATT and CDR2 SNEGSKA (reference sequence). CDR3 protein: CSARDRLNSDTQYF. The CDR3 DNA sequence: TGCAGTGCTCGGGACAGGTTGAATAGCGATACGCAGTATTTT.

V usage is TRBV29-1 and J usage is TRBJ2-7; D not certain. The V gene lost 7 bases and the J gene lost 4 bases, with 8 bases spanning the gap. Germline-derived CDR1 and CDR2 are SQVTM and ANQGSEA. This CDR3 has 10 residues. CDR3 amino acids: CSAGGYEQYF. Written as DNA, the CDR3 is TGCAGCGCTGGTGGGTACGAGCAGTACTTC.

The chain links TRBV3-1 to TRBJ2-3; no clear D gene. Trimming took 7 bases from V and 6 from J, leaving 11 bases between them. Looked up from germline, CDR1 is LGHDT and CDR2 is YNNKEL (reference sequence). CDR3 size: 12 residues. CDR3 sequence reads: CASKGLRDTQYF. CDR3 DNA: TGTGCCAGCAAAGGCCTTCGTGATACGCAGTATTTT.

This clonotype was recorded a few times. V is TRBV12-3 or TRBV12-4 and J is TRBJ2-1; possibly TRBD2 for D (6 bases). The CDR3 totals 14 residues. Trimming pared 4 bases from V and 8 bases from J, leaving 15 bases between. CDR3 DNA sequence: TGTGCCAGCAGTTCCCGGGACTGGGGCCATGAGCAGTTCTTC. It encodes CASSSRDWGHEQFF.

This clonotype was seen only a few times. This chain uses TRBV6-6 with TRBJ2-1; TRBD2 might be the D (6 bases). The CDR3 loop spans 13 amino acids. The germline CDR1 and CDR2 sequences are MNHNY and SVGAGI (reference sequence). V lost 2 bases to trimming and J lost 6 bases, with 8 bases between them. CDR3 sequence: CASSYAGLNEQFF. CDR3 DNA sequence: TGTGCCAGCAGTTACGCGGGGCTCAATGAGCAGTTCTTC.

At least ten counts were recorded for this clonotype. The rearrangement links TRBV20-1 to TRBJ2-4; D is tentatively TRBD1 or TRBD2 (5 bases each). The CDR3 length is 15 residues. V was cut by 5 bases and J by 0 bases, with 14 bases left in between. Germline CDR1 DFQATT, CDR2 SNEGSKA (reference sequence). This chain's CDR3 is CSAGPWDLAKNIQYF. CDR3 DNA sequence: TGCAGTGCTGGCCCATGGGACCTAGCCAAAAACATTCAGTACTTC.

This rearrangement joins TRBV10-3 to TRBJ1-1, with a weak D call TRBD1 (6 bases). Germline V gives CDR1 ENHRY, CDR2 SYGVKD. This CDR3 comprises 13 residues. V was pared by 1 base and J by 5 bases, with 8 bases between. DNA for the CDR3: TGTGCCATCAGTGAGTGGCAGGGGACTGAAGCTTTCTTT. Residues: CAISEWQGTEAFF.

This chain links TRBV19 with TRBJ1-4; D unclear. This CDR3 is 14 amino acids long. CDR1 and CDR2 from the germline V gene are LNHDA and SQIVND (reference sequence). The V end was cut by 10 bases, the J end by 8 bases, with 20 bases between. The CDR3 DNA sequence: TGTGCCACCACGGGAGATCGAGATCCCGAAAAACTGTTTTTT. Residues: CATTGDRDPEKLFF.

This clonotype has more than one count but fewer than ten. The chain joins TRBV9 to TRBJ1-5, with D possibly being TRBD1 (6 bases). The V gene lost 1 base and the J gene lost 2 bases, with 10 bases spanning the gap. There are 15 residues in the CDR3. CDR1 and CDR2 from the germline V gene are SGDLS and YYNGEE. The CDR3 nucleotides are TGTGCCAGCAGCGTATCAGGGGATCGCAATCAGCCCCAGCATTTT. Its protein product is CASSVSGDRNQPQHF.

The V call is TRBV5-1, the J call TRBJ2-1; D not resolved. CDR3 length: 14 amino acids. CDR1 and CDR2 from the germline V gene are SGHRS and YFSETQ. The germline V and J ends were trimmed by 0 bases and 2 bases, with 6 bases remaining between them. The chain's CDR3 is CASSLEPTYNEQFF. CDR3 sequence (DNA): TGCGCCAGCAGCTTGGAGCCTACCTACAATGAGCAGTTCTTC. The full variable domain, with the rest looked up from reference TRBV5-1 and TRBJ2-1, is KAGVTQTPRYLIKTRGQQVTLSCSPISGHRSVSWYQQTPGQGLQFLFEYFSETQRNKGNFPGRFSGRQFSNSRSEMNVSTLELGDSALYLCASSLEPTYNEQFFGPGTRLTVL.